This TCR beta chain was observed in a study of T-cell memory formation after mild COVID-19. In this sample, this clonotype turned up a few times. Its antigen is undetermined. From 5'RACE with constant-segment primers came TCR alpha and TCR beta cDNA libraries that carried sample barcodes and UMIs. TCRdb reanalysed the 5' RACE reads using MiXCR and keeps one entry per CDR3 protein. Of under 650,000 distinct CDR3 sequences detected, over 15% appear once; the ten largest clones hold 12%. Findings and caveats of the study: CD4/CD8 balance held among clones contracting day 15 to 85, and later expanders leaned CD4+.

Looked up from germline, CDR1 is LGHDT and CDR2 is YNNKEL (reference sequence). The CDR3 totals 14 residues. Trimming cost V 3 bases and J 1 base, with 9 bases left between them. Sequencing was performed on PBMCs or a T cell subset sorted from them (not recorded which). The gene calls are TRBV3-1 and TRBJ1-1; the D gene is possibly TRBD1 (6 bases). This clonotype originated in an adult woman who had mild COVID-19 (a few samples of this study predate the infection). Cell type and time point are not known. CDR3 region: CASSHSTGNTEAFF. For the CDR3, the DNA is TGTGCCAGCAGCCACTCGACAGGGAACACTGAAGCTTTCTTT.